This T cell receptor beta chain is drawn from a study of blood T cell repertoires in COVID-19. Study context: Italy, Spain and the United States were the sources of the convalescent and acute COVID-19 samples. PBMCs, B-cell-depleted T cells, or T cells provided the cDNA or gDNA that made up the material.

This clone was seen just once. Under the authors' procedure: Amplification of reference gene primers was used by the study to estimate nucleated cell counts. TCRdb keeps only in-frame clones here, not all; method: immunoSEQ multiplex PCR. That table supplies the V and J calls and clone size; D and trimming were determined from the DNA. Counted here are roughly 150,000 clones, about 80% occurring once; the ten biggest clones make up about a tenth. V lost 4 bases and J 2 bases, leaving 9 bases between the germline ends. From germline, CDR1 is SGHRS and CDR2 YFSETQ. This CDR3 contains 13 residues. Sequenced input: peripheral blood. The clonotype originates from a man aged 70 or older with active or convalescent COVID-19. J is TRBJ1-2 and V is TRBV5-1; weak D call: TRBD1 (6 bases). CDR3 in amino acids: CASSRDTNYGYTF. In nucleotides, the CDR3 is TGCGCCAGCAGCCGGGACACCAACTATGGCTACACCTTC.